The 20 T cell receptor beta chains below were found in one sample sequenced in a study of blood T cell repertoires in COVID-19. TCRdb's copy holds only in-frame clones and misses some; the assay was immunoSEQ multiplex PCR. The table has 300,000 to 450,000 clones, about 85% seen once. The sample consisted of peripheral blood. These receptors all come from a young woman with acute or convalescent COVID-19.

This clone was counted once. The gene calls are TRBV27 and TRBJ1-2; 8 bases agree with TRBD1. Germline trimming cut 6 bases from V and 5 bases from J; bases unmatched to any gene: 14. The CDR3 is 16 residues long. Germline-derived CDR1 and CDR2 are MNHEY and SMNVEV (reference sequence). CDR3 nucleotide sequence: TGTGCCAGCAGCTATTTTACGACAGGGGTTGGATATGGCTACACCTTC. Translating gives CASSYFTTGVGYGYTF.

This chain joins TRBV4-1 and TRBJ2-7; 12 bases align to TRBD2. The trim removed 2 bases at V and 1 base at J, leaving 3 bases unmatched. The CDR3 extends over 16 amino acids. Germline V gene data show CDR1 as MGHRA and CDR2 as YSYEKL. CDR3 DNA: TGCGCCAGCAGCCAACCCACTAGCGGGGGGTCCTACGAGCAGTACTTC. This codes for CASSQPTSGGSYEQYF.

This sequence joins TRBV6-5 and TRBJ2-7; maybe TRBD2 (5 bases). This CDR3 is 14 amino acids long. Germline V gene sequence: CDR1 MNHEY, CDR2 SVGAGI. Trimming left V 8 bases short and J 6 bases short, with 20 bases between. CDR3 region: CASHSLVIRGEQYF. The CDR3 DNA reads TGTGCCAGCCACAGTTTGGTAATACGGGGCGAGCAGTACTTC.

Ten or more counts support this clone. The chain has TRBV27 and TRBJ1-2; D remains unclear. Germline-derived CDR1 and CDR2 are MNHEY and SMNVEV (reference sequence). The germline V and J ends were trimmed by 1 base and 3 bases, with 6 bases remaining between them. This CDR3 has 13 residues. CDR3 sequence reads: CASSLLRYYGYTF. CDR3 in DNA: TGTGCCAGCAGTTTATTGAGGTACTATGGCTACACCTTC.

The chain is built from TRBV7-9 and TRBJ1-1; D gene unclear. The germline gives CDR1 SEHNR, CDR2 FQNEAQ (reference sequence). The CDR3 runs 13 residues. Trimming removed 2 bases from V and 6 bases from J, with 10 bases in between. CDR3 sequence: CASSLQANAEAFF. The CDR3 DNA sequence: TGTGCCAGCAGCTTACAGGCCAACGCTGAAGCTTTCTTT.

The chain couples TRBV11-1 to TRBJ2-2, with 7 positions matching TRBD2. CDR1 SGHAT and CDR2 FQDESV come from the germline V gene (reference sequence). V was pared by 4 bases and J by 6 bases, with 11 bases of the junction left unmatched. The length of the CDR3 is 16 residues. In DNA form, the CDR3 reads TGTGCCAGCAGCTCACCCGGACTAGTGATCGCCGGGGAGCTGTTTTTT. Translation: CASSSPGLVIAGELFF.

The chain couples TRBV5-6 to TRBJ1-6; D perhaps matches TRBD1 (6 bases). Germline lookup yields CDR1 SGHDT and CDR2 YYEEEE. V lost 1 base, J lost 5 bases, and 13 bases lay in between. This CDR3 has 16 amino acids. CDR3 region: CASSLPQGTNNSPLHF. CDR3 in DNA: TGTGCCAGCAGCTTGCCACAGGGAACCAATAATTCACCCCTCCACTTT.

The DNA for the CDR3 is TGTGCCACTTCCCGAGGACAAACCTTTGTAAACATTCAGTACTTC. It codes for CATSRGQTFVNIQYF. The chain uses TRBV27 and TRBJ2-4; the D gene is possibly TRBD1 (5 bases). With 10 bases removed from V and 6 bases from J, the gap between germline ends came to 22 bases. Germline V lookup: CDR1 MNHEY, CDR2 SMNVEV (reference sequence). CDR3 size: 15 residues.

The V gene is TRBV12-3 or TRBV12-4, the J gene TRBJ1-5, with a weak D call TRBD1 (6 bases). This CDR3 is built from 12 residues. Trimming took off 4 bases at V and 7 bases at J, with 8 bases between the two ends. This CDR3 reads CASSSDRQPQHF. The DNA for the CDR3 is TGTGCCAGCAGTTCCGACAGGCAGCCCCAGCATTTT.

V gene TRBV27 combines with J gene TRBJ1-6; TRBD1 matches at 9 bases. Germline CDR1 MNHEY, CDR2 SMNVEV (reference sequence). After removal of 3 bases from V and 9 bases from J, the junction contained 3 bases not matched to a gene. This CDR3 region has 14 residues. The CDR3, as DNA: TGTGCCAGCAGTTTTCTGGACAGGGGTTCACCCCTCCACTTT. This translates into CASSFLDRGSPLHF.

The gene calls are TRBV20-1 and TRBJ1-6; D is possibly TRBD1 (5 bases). The CDR3 is 11 residues long. Germline loops: CDR1 DFQATT, CDR2 SNEGSKA (reference sequence). V was cut by 4 bases and J by 7 bases, with 5 bases left in between. CDR3 nucleotides: TGCAGTGCTAAGGGGAATTCACCCCTCCACTTT. It translates to CSAKGNSPLHF.

To note about this clone: In the same sample, other DNA sequences code for this CDR3. CDR3 amino acids: CASSVGGGVQETQYF. The CDR3 nucleotides read TGTGCCAGCAGCGTAGGAGGGGGGGTTCAAGAGACCCAGTACTTC. The rearrangement uses TRBV9 and TRBJ2-5, with D possibly TRBD2 on 7 matching bases. CDR3 length: 15 amino acids. V lost 0 bases, J lost 2 bases, and 11 bases lay in between. Germline V lookup: CDR1 SGDLS, CDR2 YYNGEE.

The chain is built from TRBV4-1 and TRBJ1-3; 8 nucleotides align to TRBD1. Per the germline V gene, CDR1 is MGHRA and CDR2 is YSYEKL. The CDR3 is made up of 15 amino acids. V gave up 2 bases and J gave up 6 bases; unmatched junction bases: 6. As DNA, the CDR3 is TGCGCCAGCAGCCAACCATTGACAGGGGAAAACACCATATATTTT. This gives the protein CASSQPLTGENTIYF.

J is TRBJ1-2 and V is TRBV6-5, with a possible D match to TRBD1 (6 bases). There are 14 residues in the CDR3. Germline CDR1 reads MNHEY; CDR2 reads SVGAGI. Trimming took off 6 bases at V and 7 bases at J, with 18 bases between the two ends. The DNA of the CDR3 is TGTGCCAGCAGCGCCTACAGGGATGGGCCTGGCTACACCTTC. Residues: CASSAYRDGPGYTF.

V and J are TRBV2 and TRBJ2-5; D may be TRBD1 (5 bases). V was cut by 10 bases and J by 8 bases, with 11 bases left in between. Germline CDR1 and CDR2: SNHLY and FYNNEI. This CDR3 has 10 residues. DNA of the CDR3: TGTGCCACCTCTAGGGGAACCCAGTACTTC. Its protein product is CATSRGTQYF.

This clone was counted only a few times. The V call is TRBV7-2, the J call TRBJ2-1; 11 nucleotides line up with TRBD2. This CDR3 spans 15 amino acids. V dropped 5 bases and J dropped 4; count of bases not matched to a gene: 4. The germline CDR1 and CDR2 sequences are SGHTA and FQGNSA. CDR3: CASSRSGGGYNEQFF. CDR3 sequence (DNA): TGTGCCAGCAGCCGTAGCGGGGGGGGATACAATGAGCAGTTCTTC.

CDR3 region: CATRSSASSYNEQFF. Written as DNA, the CDR3 is TGTGCCACCAGATCTAGCGCAAGCTCCTACAATGAGCAGTTCTTC. This sequence joins TRBV24-1 and TRBJ2-1, with D possibly being TRBD2 (6 bases). CDR1 is KGHDR and CDR2 is SFDVKD in the germline V gene. V shed 7 bases and J shed 0 bases, with 12 bases lying between them. The CDR3 extends over 15 amino acids.

The chain links TRBV16 to TRBJ1-2, with D unclear. The CDR3 covers 17 residues. Germline CDR1 reads KGHSY; CDR2 reads FQNENV. Between the trimmed V and J ends, which lost 0 bases and 5 bases, there was a span of 19 bases. The CDR3 sequence is CASSQSHREGWEYGYTF. The CDR3 DNA is TGTGCCAGCAGCCAATCCCACCGGGAAGGGTGGGAGTATGGCTACACCTTC. Variable domain in full (rest from reference TRBV16 and TRBJ1-2): GEEVAQTPKHLVRGEGQKAKLYCAPIKGHSYVFWYQQVLKNEFKFLISFQNENVFDETGMPKERFSAKCLPNSPCSLEIQATKLEDSAVYFCASSQSHREGWEYGYTFGSGTRLTVV.

The V gene is TRBV12-3 or TRBV12-4, the J gene TRBJ1-1; D might be TRBD1 (5 bases). CDR3 size: 13 residues. V was trimmed by 5 bases and J by 3 bases, leaving 10 bases between them. The CDR3 nucleotides read TGTGCCAGCAGTGCGGGGGGGGACACTGAAGCTTTCTTT. It is translated as CASSAGGDTEAFF.

This clone was seen just once. The chain is built from TRBV19 and TRBJ1-2; the match to TRBD1 covers 8 bases. V lost 4 bases to trimming and J lost 3 bases; unmatched junction nucleotides: 13. Germline V gives CDR1 LNHDA, CDR2 SQIVND (reference sequence). The length of the CDR3 is 17 residues. The CDR3 nucleotides are TGTGCCAGTAGTAACCAAATAAGCGGACAGGGAGACTATGGCTACACCTTC. Its translation: CASSNQISGQGDYGYTF.